This T cell receptor beta chain was documented in a study of T-cell reconstitution after alpha-beta-depleted transplantation in children (dated by TCRdb to 2016 to 2017). Regarding the research as a whole: Using TCR repertoire profiling, the study quantitatively followed how T-cell immune reconstitution unfolded in children after TCRalphabeta/CD19-depleted allogeneic hematopoietic cell transplantation.

Library construction relied on PCR. Sequencing was performed on an Illumina HiSeq 2500. To normalize quantification of the TCRbeta repertoire, the TCR libraries were built with molecular barcoding that relied on unique molecular identifiers. TCRdb reanalyzed the raw reads on its own, using fastp at Q25 for trimming and MiXCR for clone calling, and kept in-frame beta chains. Each entry is one CDR3 protein sequence, shown with its most common DNA and genes. A total of hundreds of thousands of distinct CDR3 sequences appear in this sample, 16% of them only once. Approximately 1% of the sample rests with the top ten. The table lists this clonotype with a few counts. Which antigen it targets is not known. It has no much larger one-base neighbor in the sample; base qualities were not kept. The sample here was PBMCs from the stem cell graft donor, taken from the stem cell graft. The receptor was derived from a human donor who donated a stem cell graft to a child with acute myeloid leukemia.

The nucleotides are TGCGCCAGCAGCCGCGCAGGGGGCCAGGGCTACGAGCAGTACTTC. The translation is CASSRAGGQGYEQYF. The chain links TRBV4-3 with TRBJ2-7; TRBD1 fits 8 bases in the junction. The cysteine opens and the phenylalanine closes a CDR3 of 15 amino acids. Only the CDR3 DNA is retained, 45 bases long and in frame from the first base. Germline trimming amounts to 4 bases on V and 3 bases on J, with 8 as the count of junction bases outside the gene matches. Per the germline V gene, LGHNA is the CDR1 and YSLEER is the CDR2.